This TCR beta chain is from a study of shared clonotypes between healthy human individuals. For this clone: Its antigen is not identified.

All donors were healthy HIV-negative adults lacking recent acute infections or vaccinations. The data were produced by immunoSEQ multiplex PCR, yet TCRdb's version contains in-frame clones alone and is incomplete. The sample consists of around 300,000 clones, more than 75% of them appearing once. Points from the study as a whole: In this cohort, only blood was sampled, and tissue repertoires likely differ. Richness estimates generally favored naive over memory subsets.

Trimming shortened V by 0 bases and J by 0 bases, and 9 bases separated the two germline ends. Per germline, CDR1 MGHRA and CDR2 YSYEKL. This CDR3 comprises 17 residues. This sequence joins TRBV4-1 and TRBJ1-6; unclear D gene. Sequenced sample: memory CD8+ T cells sorted from blood. Subset of the sample: CD45RO+ cells pooled with CCR7-negative TemRA cells. This receptor was taken from a man aged 18 to 29 in good health. The CDR3 DNA sequence: TGCGCCAGCAGCCAAGATCTAGTATTCTCCTATAATTCACCCCTCCACTTT. Amino acids: CASSQDLVFSYNSPLHF.